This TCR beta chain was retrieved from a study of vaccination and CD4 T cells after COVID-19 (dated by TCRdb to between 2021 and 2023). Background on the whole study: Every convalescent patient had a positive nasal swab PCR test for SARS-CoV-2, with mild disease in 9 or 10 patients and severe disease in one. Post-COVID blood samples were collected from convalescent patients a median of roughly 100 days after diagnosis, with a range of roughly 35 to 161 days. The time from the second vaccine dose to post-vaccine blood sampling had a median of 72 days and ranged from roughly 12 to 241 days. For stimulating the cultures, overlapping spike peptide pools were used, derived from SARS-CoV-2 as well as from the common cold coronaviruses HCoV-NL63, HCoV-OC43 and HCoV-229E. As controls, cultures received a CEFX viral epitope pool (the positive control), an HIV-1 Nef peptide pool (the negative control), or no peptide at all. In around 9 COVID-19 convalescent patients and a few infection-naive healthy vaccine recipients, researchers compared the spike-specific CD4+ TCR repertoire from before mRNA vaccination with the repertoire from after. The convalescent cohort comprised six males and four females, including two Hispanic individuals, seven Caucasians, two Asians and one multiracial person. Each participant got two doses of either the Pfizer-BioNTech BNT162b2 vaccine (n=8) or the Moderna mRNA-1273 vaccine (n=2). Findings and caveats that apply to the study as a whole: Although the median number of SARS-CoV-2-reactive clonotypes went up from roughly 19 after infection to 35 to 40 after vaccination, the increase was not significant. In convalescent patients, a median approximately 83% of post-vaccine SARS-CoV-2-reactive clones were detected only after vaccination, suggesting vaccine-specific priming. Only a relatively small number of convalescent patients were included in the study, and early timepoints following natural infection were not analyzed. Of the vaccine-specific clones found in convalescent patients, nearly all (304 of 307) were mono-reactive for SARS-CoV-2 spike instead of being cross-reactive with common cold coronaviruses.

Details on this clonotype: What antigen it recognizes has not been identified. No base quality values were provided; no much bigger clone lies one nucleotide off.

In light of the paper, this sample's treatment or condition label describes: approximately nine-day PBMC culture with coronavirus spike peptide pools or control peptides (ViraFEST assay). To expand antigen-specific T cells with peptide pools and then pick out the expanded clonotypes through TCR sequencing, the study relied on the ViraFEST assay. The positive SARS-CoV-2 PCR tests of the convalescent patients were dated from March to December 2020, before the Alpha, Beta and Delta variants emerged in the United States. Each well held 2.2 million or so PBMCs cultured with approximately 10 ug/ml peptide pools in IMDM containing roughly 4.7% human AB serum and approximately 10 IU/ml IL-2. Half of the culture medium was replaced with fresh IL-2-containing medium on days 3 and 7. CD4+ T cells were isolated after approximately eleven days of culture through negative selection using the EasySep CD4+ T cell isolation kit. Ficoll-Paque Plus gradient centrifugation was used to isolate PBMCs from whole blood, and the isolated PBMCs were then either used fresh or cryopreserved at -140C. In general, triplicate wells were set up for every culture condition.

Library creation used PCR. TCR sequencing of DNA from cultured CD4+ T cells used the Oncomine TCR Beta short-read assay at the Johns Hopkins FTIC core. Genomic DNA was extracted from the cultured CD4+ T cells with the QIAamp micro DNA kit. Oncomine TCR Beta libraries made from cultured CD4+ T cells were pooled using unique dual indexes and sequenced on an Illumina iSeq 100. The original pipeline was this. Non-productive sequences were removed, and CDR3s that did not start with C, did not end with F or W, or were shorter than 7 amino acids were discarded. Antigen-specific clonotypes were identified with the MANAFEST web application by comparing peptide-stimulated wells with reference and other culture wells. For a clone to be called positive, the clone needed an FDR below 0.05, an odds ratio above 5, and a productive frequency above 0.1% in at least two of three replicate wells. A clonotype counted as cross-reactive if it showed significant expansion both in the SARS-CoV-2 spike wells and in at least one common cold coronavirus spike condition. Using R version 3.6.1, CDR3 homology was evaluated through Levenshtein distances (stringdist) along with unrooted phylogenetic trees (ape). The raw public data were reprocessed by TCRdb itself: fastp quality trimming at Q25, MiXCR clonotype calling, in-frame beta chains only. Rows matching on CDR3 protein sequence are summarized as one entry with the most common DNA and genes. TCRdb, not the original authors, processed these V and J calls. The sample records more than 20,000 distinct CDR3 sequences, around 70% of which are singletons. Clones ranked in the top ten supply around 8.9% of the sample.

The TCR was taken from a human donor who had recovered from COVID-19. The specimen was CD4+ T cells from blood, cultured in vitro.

The nucleotide sequence is TGTGCCAGCAGCCGGACAGAACTTAACACTGAAGCTTTCTTT. This gives the protein CASSRTELNTEAFF. The chain was built from TRBV11-2 and TRBJ1-1; the best D guess is TRBD1, with 6 bases matching. The CDR3 measures 14 amino acids from cysteine to phenylalanine. The retained sequence is limited to the CDR3, 42 bases, with the frame set at the first base. V sheds 5 bases and J sheds 2 bases, leaving 12 bases between their ends. Sequences SGHAT (CDR1) and FQNNGV (CDR2) are obtained from the germline V gene.